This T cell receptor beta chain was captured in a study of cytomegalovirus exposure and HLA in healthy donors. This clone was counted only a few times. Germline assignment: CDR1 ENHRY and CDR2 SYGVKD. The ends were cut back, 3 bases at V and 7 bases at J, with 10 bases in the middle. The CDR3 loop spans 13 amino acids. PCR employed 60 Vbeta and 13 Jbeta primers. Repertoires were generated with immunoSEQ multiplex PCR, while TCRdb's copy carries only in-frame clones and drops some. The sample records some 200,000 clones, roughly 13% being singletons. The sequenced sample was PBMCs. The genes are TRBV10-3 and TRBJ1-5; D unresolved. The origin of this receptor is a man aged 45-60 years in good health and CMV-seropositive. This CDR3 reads CAISESVSQPQHF. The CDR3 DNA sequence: TGTGCCATCAGTGAAAGCGTGAGCCAGCCCCAGCATTTT.